The clone carrying this T cell receptor (beta chain) occurred a few times. What it recognizes is unknown. The data are from a study of response to subunit inactivated influenza vaccine. Findings of the study overall: The authors put forward the suggestion that each seasonal influenza vaccination may bring in only a limited number of new T cells.

TCRdb independently ran MiXCR on the RT-PCR reads; one entry per CDR3 protein. The sample has more than 600,000 distinct CDR3 sequences, around 18% seen once; the top ten hold approximately 10%. The starting material was PBMCs from blood, obtained less than 6 days after vaccination. The TCR comes from a man between 45 and 60 years old who received an inactivated influenza vaccine.

The CDR3 DNA sequence: TGCGCCAGCAGCTCCTCTAGCGGGGGTGAAGAGCAGTACTTC. It translates to CASSSSSGGEEQYF. V is TRBV5-1 and J is TRBJ2-7; 10 bases are shared with TRBD2. This CDR3 comprises 14 residues. Germline lookup yields CDR1 SGHRS and CDR2 YFSETQ. V shed 3 bases, J shed 7 bases, and the junction held 7 bases outside the gene matches.